The 3 T cell receptor beta chains in this list originate from one sample, sequenced in a study of T-cell memory formation after mild COVID-19. MiXCR, applied by TCRdb to the 5' RACE reads, yields one record per CDR3 protein. The sample shows 200,000 to 250,000 distinct CDR3 sequences, 9.4% of them seen only once. Sequencing input: PBMCs or a T cell subset sorted from them (not recorded which). All receptors come from a man aged 18-30 years who had mild COVID-19 (a few samples of this study predate the infection). Cell type and time point are not known.

This rearrangement joins TRBV6-5 to TRBJ2-1; D is unresolved. V was shortened by 0 bases and J by 10 bases, with 7 bases between the two germline ends. CDR1 MNHEY and CDR2 SVGAGI come from the germline V gene. The CDR3 runs to 12 residues. In DNA form, the CDR3 reads TGTGCCAGCAGTTACTCTTCGGAAGAGCAGTTCTTC. It is translated as CASSYSSEEQFF.

A few counts support this clonotype. Here the CDR3 reads CASSLRTSGVRRRAETQYF. CDR3 DNA sequence: TGTGCCAGCAGCTTACGGACTAGCGGGGTTAGGAGGAGGGCAGAGACCCAGTACTTC. This rearrangement joins TRBV7-8 to TRBJ2-5, with 12 bases that match TRBD2. Germline V gene data show CDR1 as SGHVS and CDR2 as FQNEAQ. Trimming cost V 2 bases and J 4 bases; bases outside gene matches: 14. This CDR3 has 19 amino acids. The variable domain in full, with the rest retrieved from reference TRBV7-8 and TRBJ2-5, is GAGVSQSPRYKVAKRGQDVALRCDPISGHVSLFWYQQALGQGPEFLTYFQNEAQLDKSGLPSDRFFAERPEGSVSTLKIQRTQQEDSAVYLCASSLRTSGVRRRAETQYFGPGTRLLVL.

A few counts support this clonotype. This chain links TRBV27 with TRBJ1-2, with a tentative D call TRBD1 (5 bases). The CDR3 runs to 14 residues. Deletions cut 3 bases from V and 8 bases from J, with 16 bases between. Germline CDR1 reads MNHEY; CDR2 reads SMNVEV (reference sequence). The CDR3, as DNA: TGTGCCAGCAGTTTGGGACCTCAGGGCGGGGGCTACACCTTC. Translated: CASSLGPQGGGYTF.